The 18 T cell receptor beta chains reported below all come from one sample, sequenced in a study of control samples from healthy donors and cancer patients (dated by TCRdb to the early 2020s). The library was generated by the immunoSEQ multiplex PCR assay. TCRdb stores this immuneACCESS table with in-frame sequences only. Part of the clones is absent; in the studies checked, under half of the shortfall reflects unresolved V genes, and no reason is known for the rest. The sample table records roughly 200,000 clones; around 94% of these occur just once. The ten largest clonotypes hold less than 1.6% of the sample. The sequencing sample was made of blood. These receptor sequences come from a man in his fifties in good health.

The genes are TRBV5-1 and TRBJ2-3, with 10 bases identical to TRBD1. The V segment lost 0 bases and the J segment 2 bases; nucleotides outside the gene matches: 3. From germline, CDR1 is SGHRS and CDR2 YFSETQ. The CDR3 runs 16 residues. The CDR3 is CASSLEGQGPTDTQYF. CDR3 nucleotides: TGCGCCAGCAGCTTGGAGGGACAGGGGCCCACAGATACGCAGTATTTT. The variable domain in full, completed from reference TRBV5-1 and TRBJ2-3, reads KAGVTQTPRYLIKTRGQQVTLSCSPISGHRSVSWYQQTPGQGLQFLFEYFSETQRNKGNFPGRFSGRQFSNSRSEMNVSTLELGDSALYLCASSLEGQGPTDTQYFGPGTRLTVL.

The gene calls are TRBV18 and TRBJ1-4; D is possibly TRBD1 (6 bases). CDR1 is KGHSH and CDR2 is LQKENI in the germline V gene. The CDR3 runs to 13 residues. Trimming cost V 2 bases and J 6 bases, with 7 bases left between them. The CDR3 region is CASSPDRHEKLFF. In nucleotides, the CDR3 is TGTGCCAGCTCACCAGACAGGCATGAAAAACTGTTTTTT. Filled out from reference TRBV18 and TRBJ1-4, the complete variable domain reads NAGVMQNPRHLVRRRGQEARLRCSPMKGHSHVYWYRQLPEEGLKFMVYLQKENIIDESGMPKERFSAEFPKEGPSILRIQQVVRGDSAAYFCASSPDRHEKLFFGSGTQLSVL.

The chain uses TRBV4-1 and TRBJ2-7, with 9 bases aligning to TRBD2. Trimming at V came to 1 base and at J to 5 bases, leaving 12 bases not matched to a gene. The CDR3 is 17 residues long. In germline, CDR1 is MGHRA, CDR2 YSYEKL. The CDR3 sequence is CASSQGLLAGGPHEQYF. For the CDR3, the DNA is TGCGCCAGCAGCCAAGGCCTTTTGGCGGGGGGGCCTCACGAGCAGTACTTC.

The chain's CDR3 is CASSLARAYEQYF. The CDR3 bases are TGTGCCAGCAGTTTAGCCAGGGCCTACGAGCAGTACTTC. The chain is built from TRBV27 and TRBJ2-7; weak D call: TRBD1 (5 bases). The CDR3 contains 13 residues. CDR1 is MNHEY, CDR2 SMNVEV, per germline (reference sequence). V was cut by 2 bases and J by 2 bases, with 7 bases left in between.

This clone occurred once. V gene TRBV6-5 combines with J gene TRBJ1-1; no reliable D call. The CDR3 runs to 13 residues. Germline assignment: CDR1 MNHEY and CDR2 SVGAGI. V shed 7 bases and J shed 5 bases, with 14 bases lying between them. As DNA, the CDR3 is TGTGCCAGCACCTTAGGTCTGGGGACTGAAGCTTTCTTT. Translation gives CASTLGLGTEAFF.

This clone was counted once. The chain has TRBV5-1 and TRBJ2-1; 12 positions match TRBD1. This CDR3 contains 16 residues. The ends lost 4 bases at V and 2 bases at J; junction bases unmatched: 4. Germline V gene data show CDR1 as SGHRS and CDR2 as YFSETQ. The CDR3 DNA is TGCGCCAGCAGCCAGGGACAGGGGGCTACCTACAATGAGCAGTTCTTC. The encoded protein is CASSQGQGATYNEQFF.

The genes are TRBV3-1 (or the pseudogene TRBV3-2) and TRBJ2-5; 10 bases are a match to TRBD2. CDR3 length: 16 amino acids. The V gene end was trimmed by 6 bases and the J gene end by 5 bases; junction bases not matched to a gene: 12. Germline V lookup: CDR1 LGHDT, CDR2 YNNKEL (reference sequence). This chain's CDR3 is CASSLLIAGGRETQYF. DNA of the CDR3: TGTGCCAGCAGTCTCCTCATAGCGGGGGGAAGGGAGACCCAGTACTTC.

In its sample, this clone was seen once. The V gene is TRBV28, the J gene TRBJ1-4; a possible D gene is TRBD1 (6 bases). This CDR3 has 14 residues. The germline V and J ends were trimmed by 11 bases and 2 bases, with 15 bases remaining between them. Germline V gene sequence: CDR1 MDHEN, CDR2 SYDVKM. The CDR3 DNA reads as TGTGCCGCCGGGAGGGGGGCCACTAATGAAAAACTGTTTTTT. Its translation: CAAGRGATNEKLFF.

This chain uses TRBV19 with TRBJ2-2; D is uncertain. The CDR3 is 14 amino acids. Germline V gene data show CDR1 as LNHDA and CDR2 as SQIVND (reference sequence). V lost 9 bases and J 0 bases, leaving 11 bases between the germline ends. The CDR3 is CASLDRSNTGELFF. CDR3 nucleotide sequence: TGTGCCAGCCTGGACCGGTCGAACACCGGGGAGCTGTTTTTT. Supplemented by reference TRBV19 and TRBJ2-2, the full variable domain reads DGGITQSPKYLFRKEGQNVTLSCEQNLNHDAMYWYRQDPGQGLRLIYYSQIVNDFQKGDIAEGYSVSREKKESFPLTVTSAQKNPTAFYLCASLDRSNTGELFFGEGSRLTVL.

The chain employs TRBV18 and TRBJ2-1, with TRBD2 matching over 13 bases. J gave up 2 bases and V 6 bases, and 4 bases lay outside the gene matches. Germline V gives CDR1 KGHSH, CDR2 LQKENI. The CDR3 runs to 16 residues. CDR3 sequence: CASSSGTSGAYNEQFF. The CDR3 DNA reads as TGTGCCAGCTCCTCCGGGACTAGCGGGGCCTACAATGAGCAGTTCTTC.

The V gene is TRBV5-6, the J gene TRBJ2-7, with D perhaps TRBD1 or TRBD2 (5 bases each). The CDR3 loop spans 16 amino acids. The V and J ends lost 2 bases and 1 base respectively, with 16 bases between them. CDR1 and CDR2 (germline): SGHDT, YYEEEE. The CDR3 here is CASSFLGTVGSYEQYV. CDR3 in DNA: TGTGCCAGCAGCTTCCTTGGGACCGTTGGATCCTACGAGCAGTACGTC.

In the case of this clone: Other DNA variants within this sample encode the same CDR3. The CDR3 sequence: CASSEGNTGELFF. CDR3 nucleotide sequence: TGTGCCAGCAGTGAGGGGAACACCGGGGAGCTGTTTTTT. This rearrangement joins TRBV6-4 to TRBJ2-2; no definite D call. The CDR3 contains 13 residues. Germline-derived CDR1 and CDR2 are MRHNA and SNTAGT. Trimming left V 3 bases short and J 1 base short, with 3 bases between.

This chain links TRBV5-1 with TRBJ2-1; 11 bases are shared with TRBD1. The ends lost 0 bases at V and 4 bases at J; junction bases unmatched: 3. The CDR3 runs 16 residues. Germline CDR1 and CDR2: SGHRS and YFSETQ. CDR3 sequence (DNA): TGCGCCAGCAGCTTGGCTGGGACAGGGGGTTACAATGAGCAGTTCTTC. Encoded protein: CASSLAGTGGYNEQFF.

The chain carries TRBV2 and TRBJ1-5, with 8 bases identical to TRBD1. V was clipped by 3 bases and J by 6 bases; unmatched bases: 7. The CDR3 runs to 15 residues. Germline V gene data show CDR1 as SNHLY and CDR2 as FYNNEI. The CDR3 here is CASSEGWTGFQPQHF. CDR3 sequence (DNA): TGTGCCAGCAGTGAGGGCTGGACAGGGTTTCAGCCCCAGCATTTT.

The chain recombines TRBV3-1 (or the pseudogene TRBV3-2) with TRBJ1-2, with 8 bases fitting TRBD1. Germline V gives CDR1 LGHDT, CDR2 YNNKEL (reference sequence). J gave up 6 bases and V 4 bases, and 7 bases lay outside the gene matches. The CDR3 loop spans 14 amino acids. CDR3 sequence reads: CASSLRGTGDGYTF. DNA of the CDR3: TGTGCCAGCAGCCTTAGAGGGACAGGCGATGGCTACACCTTC.

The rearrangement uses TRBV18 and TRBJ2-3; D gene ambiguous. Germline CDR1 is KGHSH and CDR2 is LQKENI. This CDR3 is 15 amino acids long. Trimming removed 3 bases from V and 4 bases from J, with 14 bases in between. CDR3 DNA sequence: TGTGCCAGCTCACCGACCGTCTTTGGCGCAGATACGCAGTATTTT. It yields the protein CASSPTVFGADTQYF.

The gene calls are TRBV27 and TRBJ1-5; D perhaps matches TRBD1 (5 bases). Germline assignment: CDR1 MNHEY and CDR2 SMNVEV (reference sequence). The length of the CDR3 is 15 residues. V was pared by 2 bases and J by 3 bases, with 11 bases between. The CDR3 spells CASSLQGNFNQPQHF. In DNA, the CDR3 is TGTGCCAGCAGTTTACAGGGAAATTTCAATCAGCCCCAGCATTTT.

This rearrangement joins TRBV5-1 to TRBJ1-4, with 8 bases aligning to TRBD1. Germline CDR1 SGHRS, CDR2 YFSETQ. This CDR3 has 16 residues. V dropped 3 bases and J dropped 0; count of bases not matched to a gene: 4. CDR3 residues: CASSSQGGATNEKLFF. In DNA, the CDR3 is TGCGCCAGCAGCTCACAGGGGGGAGCAACTAATGAAAAACTGTTTTTT.